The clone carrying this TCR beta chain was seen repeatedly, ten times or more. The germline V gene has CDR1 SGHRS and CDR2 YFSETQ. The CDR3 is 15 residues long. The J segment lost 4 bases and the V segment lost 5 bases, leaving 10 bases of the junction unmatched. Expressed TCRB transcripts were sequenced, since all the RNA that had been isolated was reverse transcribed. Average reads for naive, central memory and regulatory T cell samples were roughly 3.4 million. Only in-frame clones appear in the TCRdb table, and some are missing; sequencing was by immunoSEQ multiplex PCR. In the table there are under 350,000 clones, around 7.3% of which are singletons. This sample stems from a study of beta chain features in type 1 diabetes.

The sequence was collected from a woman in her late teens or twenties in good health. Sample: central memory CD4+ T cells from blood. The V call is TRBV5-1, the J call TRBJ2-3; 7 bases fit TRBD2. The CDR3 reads CASRGEGKASDTQYF. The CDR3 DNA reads TGCGCCAGCAGAGGGGAGGGGAAGGCCTCAGATACGCAGTATTTT.